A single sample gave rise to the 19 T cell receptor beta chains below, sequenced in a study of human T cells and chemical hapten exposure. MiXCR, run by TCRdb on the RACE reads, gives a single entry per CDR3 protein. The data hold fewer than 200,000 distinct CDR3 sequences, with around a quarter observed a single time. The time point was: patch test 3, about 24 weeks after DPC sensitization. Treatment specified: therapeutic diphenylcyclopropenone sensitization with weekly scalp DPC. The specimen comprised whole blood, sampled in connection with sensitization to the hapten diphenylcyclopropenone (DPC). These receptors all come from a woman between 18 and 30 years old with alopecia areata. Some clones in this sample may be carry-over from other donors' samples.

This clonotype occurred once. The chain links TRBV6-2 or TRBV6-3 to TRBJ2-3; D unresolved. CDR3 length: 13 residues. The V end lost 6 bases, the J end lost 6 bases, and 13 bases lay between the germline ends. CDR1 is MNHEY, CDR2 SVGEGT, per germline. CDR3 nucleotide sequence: TGTGCCAGCAGAGGCCCGCCGGCCGATACGCAGTATTTT. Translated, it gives CASRGPPADTQYF.

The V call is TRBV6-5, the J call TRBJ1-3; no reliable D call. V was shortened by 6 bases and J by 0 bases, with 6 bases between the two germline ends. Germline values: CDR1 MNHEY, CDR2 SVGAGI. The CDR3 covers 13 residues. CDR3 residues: CASRPPSGNTIYF. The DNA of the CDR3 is TGTGCCAGCAGACCTCCCTCTGGAAACACCATATATTTT.

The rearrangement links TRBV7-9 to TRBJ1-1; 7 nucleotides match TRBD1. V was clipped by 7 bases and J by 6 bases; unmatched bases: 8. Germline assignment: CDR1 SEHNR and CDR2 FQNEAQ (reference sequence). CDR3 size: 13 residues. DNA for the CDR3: TGTGCCAGCAACAGGGGAGGGTCCCCTGAAGCTTTCTTT. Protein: CASNRGGSPEAFF.

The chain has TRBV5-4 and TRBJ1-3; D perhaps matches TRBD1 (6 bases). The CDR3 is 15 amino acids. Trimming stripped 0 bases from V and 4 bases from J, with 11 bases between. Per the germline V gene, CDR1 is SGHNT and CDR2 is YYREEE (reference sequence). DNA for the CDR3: TGTGCCAGCAGCTTGGTGGGGGCGCCAGGAAACACCATATATTTT. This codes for CASSLVGAPGNTIYF.

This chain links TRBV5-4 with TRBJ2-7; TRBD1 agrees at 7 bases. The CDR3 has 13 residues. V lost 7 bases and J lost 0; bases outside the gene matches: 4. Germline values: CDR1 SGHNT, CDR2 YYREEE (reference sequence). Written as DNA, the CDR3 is TGTGCCAGCTCCGACAGGGTCTCCTACGAGCAGTACTTC. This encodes CASSDRVSYEQYF. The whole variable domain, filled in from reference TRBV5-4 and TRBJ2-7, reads ETGVTQSPTHLIKTRGQQVTLRCSSQSGHNTVSWYQQALGQGPQFIFQYYREEENGRGNFPPRFSGLQFPNYSSELNVNALELDDSALYLCASSDRVSYEQYFGPGTRLTVT.

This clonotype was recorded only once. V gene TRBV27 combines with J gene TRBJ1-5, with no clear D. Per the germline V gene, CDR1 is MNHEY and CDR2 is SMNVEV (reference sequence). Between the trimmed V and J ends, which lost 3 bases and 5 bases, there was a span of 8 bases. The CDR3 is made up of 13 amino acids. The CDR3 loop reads CASSFFKDQPQHF. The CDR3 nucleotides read TGTGCCAGCAGTTTTTTCAAGGATCAGCCCCAGCATTTT.

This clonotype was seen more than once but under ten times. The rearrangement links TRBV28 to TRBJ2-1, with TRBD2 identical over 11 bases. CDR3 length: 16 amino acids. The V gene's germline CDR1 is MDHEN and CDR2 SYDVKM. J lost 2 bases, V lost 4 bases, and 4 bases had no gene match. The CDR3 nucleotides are TGTGCCAGCAGTTCAAAACTAGCGGGGGCCTACAATGAGCAGTTCTTC. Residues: CASSSKLAGAYNEQFF.

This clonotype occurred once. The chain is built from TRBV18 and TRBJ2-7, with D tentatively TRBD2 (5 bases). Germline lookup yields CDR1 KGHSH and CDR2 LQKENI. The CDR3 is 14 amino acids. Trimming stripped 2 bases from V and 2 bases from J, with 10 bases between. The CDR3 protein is CASSPSSGTYEQYF. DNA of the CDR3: TGTGCCAGCTCACCATCGAGCGGTACCTACGAGCAGTACTTC.

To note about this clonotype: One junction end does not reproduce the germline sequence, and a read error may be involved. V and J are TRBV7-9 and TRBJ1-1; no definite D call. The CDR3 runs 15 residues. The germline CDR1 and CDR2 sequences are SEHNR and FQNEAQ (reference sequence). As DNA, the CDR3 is TGTGTCAGCAGCTCCGTACACGATCTGAACACTGAAGCTTTCTTT. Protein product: CVSSSVHDLNTEAFF.

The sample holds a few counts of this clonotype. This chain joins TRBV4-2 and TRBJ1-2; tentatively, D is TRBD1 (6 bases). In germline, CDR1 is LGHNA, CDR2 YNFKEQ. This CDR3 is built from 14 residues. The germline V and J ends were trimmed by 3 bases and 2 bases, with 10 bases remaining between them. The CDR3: CASSHEGGNYGYTF. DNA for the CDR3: TGTGCCAGCAGCCATGAGGGGGGGAACTATGGCTACACCTTC.

CDR3 sequence reads: CASKKDRGPEGTGELFF. CDR3 sequence (DNA): TGTGCCAGCAAGAAGGACAGGGGGCCCGAAGGCACCGGGGAGCTGTTTTTT. V is TRBV6-5 and J is TRBJ2-2, with TRBD1 matching over 11 bases. The CDR3 spans 17 residues. The V gene's germline CDR1 is MNHEY and CDR2 SVGAGI. Trimming at V came to 7 bases and at J to 4 bases, leaving 11 bases not matched to a gene.

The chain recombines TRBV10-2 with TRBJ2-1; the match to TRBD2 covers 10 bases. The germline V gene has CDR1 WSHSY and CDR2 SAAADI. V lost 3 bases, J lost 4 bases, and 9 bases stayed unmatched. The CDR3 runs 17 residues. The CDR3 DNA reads TGCGCCAGCAGTGACCTTCTAGCGGGAGTTAGTTACAATGAGCAGTTCTTC. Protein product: CASSDLLAGVSYNEQFF.

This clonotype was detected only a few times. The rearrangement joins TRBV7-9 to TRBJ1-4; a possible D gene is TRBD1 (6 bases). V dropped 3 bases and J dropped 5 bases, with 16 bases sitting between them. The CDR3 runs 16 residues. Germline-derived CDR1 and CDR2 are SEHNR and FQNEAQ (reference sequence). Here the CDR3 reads CASSFGTRTENEKLFF. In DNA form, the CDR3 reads TGTGCCAGCAGCTTTGGGACCCGGACAGAAAATGAAAAACTGTTTTTT.

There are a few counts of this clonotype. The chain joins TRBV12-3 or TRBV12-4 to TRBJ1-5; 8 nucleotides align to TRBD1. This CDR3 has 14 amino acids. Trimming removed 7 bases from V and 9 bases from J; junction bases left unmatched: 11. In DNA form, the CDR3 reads TGTGCCAGCAAAGGGACAGGCATGCTTTCGCCCCAGCATTTT. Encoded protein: CASKGTGMLSPQHF.

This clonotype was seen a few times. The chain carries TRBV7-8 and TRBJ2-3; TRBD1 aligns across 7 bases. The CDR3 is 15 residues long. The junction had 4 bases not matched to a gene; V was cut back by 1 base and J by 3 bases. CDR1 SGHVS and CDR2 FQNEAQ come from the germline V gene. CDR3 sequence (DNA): TGTGCCAGCAGCTTAGTTGGGACAGTTACAGATACGCAGTATTTT. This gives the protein CASSLVGTVTDTQYF.

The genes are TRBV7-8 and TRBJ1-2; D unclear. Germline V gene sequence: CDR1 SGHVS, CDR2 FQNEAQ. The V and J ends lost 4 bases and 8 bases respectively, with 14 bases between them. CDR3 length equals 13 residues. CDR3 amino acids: CASSYTDLSGYTF. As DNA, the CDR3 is TGTGCCAGCAGCTATACAGACCTCTCGGGCTACACCTTC.

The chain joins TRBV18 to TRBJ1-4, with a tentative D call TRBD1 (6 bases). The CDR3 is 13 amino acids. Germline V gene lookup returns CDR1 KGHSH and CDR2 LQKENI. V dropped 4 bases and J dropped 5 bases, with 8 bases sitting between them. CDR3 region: CASSQGQNEKLFF. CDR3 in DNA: TGTGCCAGCTCACAAGGACAGAATGAAAAACTGTTTTTT.

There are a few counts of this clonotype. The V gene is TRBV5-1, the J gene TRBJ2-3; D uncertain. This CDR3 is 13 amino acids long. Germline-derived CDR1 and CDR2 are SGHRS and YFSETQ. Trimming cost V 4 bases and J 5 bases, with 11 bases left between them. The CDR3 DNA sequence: TGCGCCAGCAGCCAAACTCTGAGAGATACGCAGTATTTT. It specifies CASSQTLRDTQYF.

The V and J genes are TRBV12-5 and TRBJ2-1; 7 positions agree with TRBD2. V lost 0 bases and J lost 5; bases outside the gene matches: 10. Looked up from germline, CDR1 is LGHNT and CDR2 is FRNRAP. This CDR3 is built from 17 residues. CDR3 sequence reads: CASGLVRGGSHNNEQFF. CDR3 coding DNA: TGTGCTAGTGGTTTGGTAAGGGGCGGGAGTCACAACAATGAGCAGTTCTTC.